These 2 T cell receptor beta chains were all obtained from the same sample, sequenced in a study of shared clonotypes between healthy human individuals. Profiled with immunoSEQ multiplex PCR; TCRdb holds only in-frame clones, not every one. The table records about 2.2 million clones, about 92% of them present only once. CD45RO-negative CD8 cells positively selected for CCR7 made up the naive population, which excluded terminally differentiated effector memory CD45RA+ cells. The sample consisted of naive CD8+ T cells from PBMCs. These receptors all stem from a man aged 18 to 29 in good health. Some clones in this sample may be carry-over from other donors' samples.

V usage is TRBV5-4 and J usage is TRBJ1-1, with D hard to call. The CDR3 is made up of 15 amino acids. Germline V gene lookup returns CDR1 SGHNT and CDR2 YYREEE (reference sequence). V shed 2 bases and J shed 6 bases, with 17 bases lying between them. This chain's CDR3 is CASSFGSSKGAEAFF. The CDR3 region has the DNA TGTGCCAGCAGCTTTGGATCCTCAAAGGGCGCTGAAGCTTTCTTT.

This chain links TRBV6-6 with TRBJ2-1; TRBD2 agrees at 9 bases. This CDR3 spans 16 amino acids. Trimming took 5 bases from V and 7 from J; bases not matched to a gene: 12. The germline V gene has CDR1 MNHNY and CDR2 SVGAGI (reference sequence). CDR3 sequence reads: CASSTGRGRAGNEQFF. CDR3 nucleotide sequence: TGTGCCAGCAGTACAGGTCGCGGGAGGGCCGGGAATGAGCAGTTCTTC.